Each of the 5 T cell receptor beta chains below was sequenced from the same sample in a study of control samples from healthy donors and cancer patients. Profiling relied on immunoSEQ multiplex PCR, and the TCRdb table lists in-frame clones only, not all of them. Found here are 130,000 or so clones, around 86% of them singletons; the top ten hold around 8.7%. Material: blood. All receptors derive from a man aged 35 to 55 in good health.

This rearrangement joins TRBV5-4 to TRBJ2-3; D uncertain. Per the germline V gene, CDR1 is SGHNT and CDR2 is YYREEE (reference sequence). V was trimmed by 3 bases and J by 4 bases, leaving 9 bases between them. The CDR3 runs 13 residues. CDR3 residues: CASSSRVSDTQYF. CDR3 bases: TGTGCCAGCAGCTCAAGGGTATCAGATACGCAGTATTTT.

V is TRBV24-1 and J is TRBJ1-2, with D unresolved. V lost 1 base to trimming and J lost 5 bases, with 7 bases between them. CDR1 is KGHDR, CDR2 SFDVKD, per germline. The CDR3 totals 13 residues. CDR3 sequence reads: CATSDFRDYGYTF. The CDR3 region has the DNA TGTGCCACCAGTGATTTTAGGGATTATGGCTACACCTTC.

J is TRBJ1-2 and V is TRBV25-1; D may be TRBD1 (6 bases). Germline V gene data show CDR1 as MGHDK and CDR2 as SYGVNS. The CDR3 is 14 amino acids. V shed 1 base and J shed 3 bases, with 9 bases lying between them. CDR3 residues: CASSESGGDYGYTF. CDR3 in DNA: TGTGCCAGCAGTGAATCGGGGGGCGACTATGGCTACACCTTC.

This clone was observed a single time. V and J are TRBV29-1 and TRBJ1-1; no clear D. V dropped 0 bases and J dropped 8 bases, with 13 bases sitting between them. The CDR3 is 13 residues long. In germline, CDR1 is SQVTM, CDR2 ANQGSEA. The CDR3 region has the DNA TGCAGCGTTGAAGATGACCTCGTTTGGGAAGCTTTCTTT. It specifies CSVEDDLVWEAFF.

The rearrangement uses TRBV7-2 and TRBJ2-6; TRBD2 is a possible D gene (6 bases). Germline V lookup: CDR1 SGHTA, CDR2 FQGNSA. The CDR3 sequence is 18 residues long. Trimming shortened V by 4 bases and J by 0 bases, and 16 bases separated the two germline ends. CDR3 amino acids: CASSSKSLAFSGANVLTF. The CDR3 DNA reads as TGTGCCAGCAGCTCAAAGTCTCTAGCGTTCTCTGGGGCCAACGTCCTGACTTTC.